This TCR beta chain was sequenced during a study of blood T cell repertoires in COVID-19 (TCRdb year 2020). As for the study more broadly: Collaborator samples came from the United States, Italy and Spain and covered acute and convalescent phases of COVID-19. The prospective study material was composed of cDNA or gDNA derived from T cells, B-cell-depleted T cells, or PBMCs. Subjects who had been exposed to COVID-19, were actively infected with it, or had recovered from it provided the deeply sampled blood TCRbeta repertoires that made up the dataset. The repertoires were released in a freely available public database meant as a resource for research on the immune response to SARS-CoV-2. Samples came from the ongoing ImmuneRACE study (first 160 participants) plus 1,254 subjects from 6 global collaborators. Nearly every sample came with metadata listing a de-identified subject ID, COVID-19 status, age in years and sex. Where available, HLA class I and class II types were obtained from metadata supplied by the sample provider rather than from assay-based typing. General conclusions and limits of the study: The amount of clinical and demographic metadata varied by source and participant and was provided uncurated.

This clone was detected a few times. The antigen it binds to is not known. Base qualities are not provided; no much larger clone lies one nucleotide away. TCRbeta CDR3 regions were amplified from genomic DNA by means of the immunoSEQ Assay, a bias-controlled multiplex PCR. In the authors' own workflow: The number of nucleated cells in each sample was estimated by amplification of reference gene primers within the assay. Sequence reads were collapsed and filtered to measure the absolute abundance of every unique TCRbeta CDR3 rearrangement. Productive Simpson clonality was computed per sample as the square root of Simpson's diversity index over productive rearrangements. TCRdb provides this immuneACCESS table in a form limited to in-frame rearrangements. Some clones are lacking; in checked studies, under half of them reflect an unresolved V gene, and why the rest are absent is not known. The DNA gave D and trimming, while V, J and clone size come from that table. The sample includes 200,000 to 300,000 clones, with just under 90% observed a single time. The ten largest clones take up roughly 3.6% of the sample.

Each collaborating institution followed its own protocols to collect whole blood in K2EDTA tubes. For TCRbeta analysis, collaborators shipped samples in one of three forms: frozen whole blood, isolated PBMCs, or DNA extracted from either of those sample types. Its CDR3 holds 14 amino acids, cysteine through phenylalanine. Here the CDR3 DNA is all that survives: 42 bases in frame from base 1. Trimmed from V: 4 bases; trimmed from J: 7 bases; junction bases lacking a gene match: 7. The germline V gene gives CDR1 as SGHRS and CDR2 as YFSETQ. The receptor was isolated from a woman in her thirties or forties with acute or convalescent COVID-19. The sequenced sample consisted of peripheral blood. The V gene is TRBV5-1 and the J gene is TRBJ1-1; the central 10 bases match TRBD1. The CDR3 corresponds to CASSPGQGGFEAFF. The base sequence is TGCGCCAGCAGCCCAGGACAGGGGGGTTTTGAAGCTTTCTTT.